This T cell receptor (beta chain) was obtained from a study of shared T cell receptors in the human thymus. Germline values: CDR1 MNHNS, CDR2 SASEGT. The CDR3 extends over 13 amino acids. Between the trimmed V and J ends, which lost 5 bases and 2 bases, there was a span of 10 bases. Libraries were prepared by immunoSEQ multiplex PCR; TCRdb keeps only in-frame clonotypes and omits some of them. The sample has hundreds of thousands of clones, 70% to 90% seen once. The same specimen was also included in a second study, on human thymus T cells.

The sequence was obtained from a boy under two years old with a congenital heart defect. The gene calls are TRBV6-1 and TRBJ2-7; D gene unclear. The sequenced sample consisted of thymocytes. The CDR3 DNA is TGTGCCAGCAGTACCTATACAGCCTACGAGCAGTACTTC. Its translation: CASSTYTAYEQYF.